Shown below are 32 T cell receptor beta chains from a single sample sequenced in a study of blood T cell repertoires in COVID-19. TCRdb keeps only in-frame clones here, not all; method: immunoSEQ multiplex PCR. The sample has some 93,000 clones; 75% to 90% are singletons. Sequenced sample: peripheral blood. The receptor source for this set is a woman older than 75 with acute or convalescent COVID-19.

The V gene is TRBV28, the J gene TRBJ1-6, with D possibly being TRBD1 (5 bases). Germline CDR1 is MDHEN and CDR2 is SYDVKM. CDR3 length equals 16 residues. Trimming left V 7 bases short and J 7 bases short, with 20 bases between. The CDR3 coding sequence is TGTGCCAGCATCGGGGCGGGGGGGACGTCAAATTCACCCCTCCACTTT. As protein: CASIGAGGTSNSPLHF.

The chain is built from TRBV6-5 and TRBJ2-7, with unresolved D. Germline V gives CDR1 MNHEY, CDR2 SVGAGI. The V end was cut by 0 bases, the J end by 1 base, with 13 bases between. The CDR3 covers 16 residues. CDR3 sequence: CASSYSSTAQSYEQYF. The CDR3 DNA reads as TGTGCCAGCAGTTACTCGAGTACAGCCCAATCCTACGAGCAGTACTTC.

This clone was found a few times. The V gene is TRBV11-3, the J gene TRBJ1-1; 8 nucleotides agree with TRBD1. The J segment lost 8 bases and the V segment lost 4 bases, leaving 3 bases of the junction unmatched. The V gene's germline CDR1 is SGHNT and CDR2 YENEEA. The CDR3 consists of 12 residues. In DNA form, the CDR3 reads TGTGCCAGCAGCTCCCGGACAGGGGAAGCTTTCTTT. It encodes CASSSRTGEAFF.

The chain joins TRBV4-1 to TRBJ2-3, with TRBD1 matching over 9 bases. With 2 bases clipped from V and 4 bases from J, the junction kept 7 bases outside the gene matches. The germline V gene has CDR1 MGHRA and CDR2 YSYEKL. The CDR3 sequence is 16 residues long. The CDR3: CASSQTGTGYPDTQYF. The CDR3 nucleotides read TGCGCCAGCAGCCAAACCGGGACAGGGTATCCAGATACGCAGTATTTT.

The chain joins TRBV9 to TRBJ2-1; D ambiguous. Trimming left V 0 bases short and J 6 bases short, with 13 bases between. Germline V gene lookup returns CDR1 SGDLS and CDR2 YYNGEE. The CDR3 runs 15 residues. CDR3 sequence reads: CASSVDEAKVNEQFF. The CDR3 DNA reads TGTGCCAGCAGCGTAGACGAGGCCAAAGTCAATGAGCAGTTCTTC.

CDR3 amino acids: CASSLNGRGEGETQYF. CDR3 sequence (DNA): TGTGCCAGCAGCTTAAATGGGAGGGGTGAAGGAGAGACCCAGTACTTC. The chain couples TRBV7-3 to TRBJ2-5; TRBD2 aligns across 7 bases. The junction had 9 bases not matched to a gene; V was cut back by 1 base and J by 4 bases. The germline V gene encodes CDR1 SGHTA and CDR2 FQGTGA. The CDR3 is 16 amino acids.

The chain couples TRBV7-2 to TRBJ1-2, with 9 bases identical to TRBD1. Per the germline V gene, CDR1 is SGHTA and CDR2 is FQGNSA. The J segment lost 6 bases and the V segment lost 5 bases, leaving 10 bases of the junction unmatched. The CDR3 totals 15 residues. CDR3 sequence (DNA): TGTGCCAGCAGCCTAGGACAGGGGCGAATGGATGGCTACACCTTC. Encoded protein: CASSLGQGRMDGYTF. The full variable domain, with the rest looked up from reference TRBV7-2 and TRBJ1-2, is GAGVSQSPSNKVTEKGKDVELRCDPISGHTALYWYRQSLGQGLEFLIYFQGNSAPDKSGLPSDRFSAERTGGSVSTLTIQRTQQEDSAVYLCASSLGQGRMDGYTFGSGTRLTVV.

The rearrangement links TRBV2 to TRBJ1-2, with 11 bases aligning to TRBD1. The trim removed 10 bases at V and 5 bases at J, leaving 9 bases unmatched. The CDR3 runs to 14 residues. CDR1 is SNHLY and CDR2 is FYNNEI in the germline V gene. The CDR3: CATRFGTGGYGYTF. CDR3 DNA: TGTGCCACCCGGTTCGGGACAGGGGGATATGGCTACACCTTC.

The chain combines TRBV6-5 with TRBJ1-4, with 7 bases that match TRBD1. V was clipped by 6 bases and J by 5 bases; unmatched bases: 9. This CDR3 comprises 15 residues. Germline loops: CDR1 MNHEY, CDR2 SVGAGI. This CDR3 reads CASSYRDSSNEKLFF. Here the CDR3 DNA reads TGTGCCAGCAGCTACCGGGACAGTTCAAATGAAAAACTGTTTTTT.

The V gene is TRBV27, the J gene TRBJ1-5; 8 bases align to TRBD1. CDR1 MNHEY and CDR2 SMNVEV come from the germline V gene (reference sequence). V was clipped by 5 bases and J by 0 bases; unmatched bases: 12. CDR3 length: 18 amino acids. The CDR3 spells CASSPSPGQGYSNQPQHF. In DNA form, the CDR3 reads TGTGCCAGCAGTCCTAGCCCAGGACAGGGCTATAGCAATCAGCCCCAGCATTTT.

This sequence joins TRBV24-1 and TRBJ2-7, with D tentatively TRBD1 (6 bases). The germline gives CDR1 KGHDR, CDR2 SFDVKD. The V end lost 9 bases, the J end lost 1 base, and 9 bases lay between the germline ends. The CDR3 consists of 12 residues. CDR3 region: CATEGHSYEQYF. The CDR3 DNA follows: TGTGCCACCGAGGGACATTCCTACGAGCAGTACTTC.

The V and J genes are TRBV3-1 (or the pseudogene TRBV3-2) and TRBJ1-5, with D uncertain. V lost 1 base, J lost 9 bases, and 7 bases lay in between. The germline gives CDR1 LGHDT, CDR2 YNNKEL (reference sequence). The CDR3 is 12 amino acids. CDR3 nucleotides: TGTGCCAGCAGCCAAGGCGAACGGCCCCAGCATTTT. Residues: CASSQGERPQHF.

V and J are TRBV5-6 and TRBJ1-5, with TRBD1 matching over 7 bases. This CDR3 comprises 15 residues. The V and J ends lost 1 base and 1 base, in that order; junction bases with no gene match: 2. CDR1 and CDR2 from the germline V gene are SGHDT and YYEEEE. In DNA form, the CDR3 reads TGTGCCAGCAGCTTGACAGGGGCAAGCAATCAGCCCCAGCATTTT. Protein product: CASSLTGASNQPQHF.

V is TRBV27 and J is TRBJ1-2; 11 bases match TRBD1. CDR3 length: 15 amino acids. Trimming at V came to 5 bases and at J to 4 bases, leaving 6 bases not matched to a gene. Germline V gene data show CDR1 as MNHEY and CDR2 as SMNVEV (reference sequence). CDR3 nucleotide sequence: TGTGCCAGCAGTCCCAGGACAGGGGGCTTCTATGGCTACACCTTC. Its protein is CASSPRTGGFYGYTF.

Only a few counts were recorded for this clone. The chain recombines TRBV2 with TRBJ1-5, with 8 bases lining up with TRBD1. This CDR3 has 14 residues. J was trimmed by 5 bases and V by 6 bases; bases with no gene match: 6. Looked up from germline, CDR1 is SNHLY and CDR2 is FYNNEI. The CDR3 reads CASSRTGTYQPQHF. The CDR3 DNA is TGTGCCAGCAGCCGGACAGGGACATATCAGCCCCAGCATTTT.

The CDR3 sequence is CASSLDSFKANYGYTF. CDR3 in DNA: TGTGCCAGCAGCTTGGACAGCTTCAAGGCTAACTATGGCTACACCTTC. The chain joins TRBV5-6 to TRBJ1-2; no firm D call. Germline CDR1 reads SGHDT; CDR2 reads YYEEEE. Trimming left V 0 bases short and J 0 bases short, with 12 bases between. The CDR3 contains 16 residues.

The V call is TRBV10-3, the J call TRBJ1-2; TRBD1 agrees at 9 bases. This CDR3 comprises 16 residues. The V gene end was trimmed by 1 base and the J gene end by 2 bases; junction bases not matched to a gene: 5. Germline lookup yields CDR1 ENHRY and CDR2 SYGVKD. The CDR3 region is CAISELRTGANYGYTF. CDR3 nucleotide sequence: TGTGCCATCAGTGAGTTAAGGACAGGGGCCAACTATGGCTACACCTTC.

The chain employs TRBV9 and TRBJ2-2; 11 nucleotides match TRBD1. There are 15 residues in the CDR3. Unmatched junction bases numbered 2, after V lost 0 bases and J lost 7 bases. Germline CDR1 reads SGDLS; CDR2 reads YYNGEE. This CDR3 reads CASSVEDRGRGELFF. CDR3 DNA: TGTGCCAGCAGCGTAGAGGACAGGGGGCGCGGGGAGCTGTTTTTT.

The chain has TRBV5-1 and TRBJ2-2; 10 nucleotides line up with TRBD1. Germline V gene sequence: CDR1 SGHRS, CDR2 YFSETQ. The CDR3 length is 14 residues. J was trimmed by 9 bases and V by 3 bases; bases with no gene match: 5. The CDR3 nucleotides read TGCGCCAGCAGCTCCGGACAGGGGGACCGGGAGCTGTTTTTT. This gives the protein CASSSGQGDRELFF.

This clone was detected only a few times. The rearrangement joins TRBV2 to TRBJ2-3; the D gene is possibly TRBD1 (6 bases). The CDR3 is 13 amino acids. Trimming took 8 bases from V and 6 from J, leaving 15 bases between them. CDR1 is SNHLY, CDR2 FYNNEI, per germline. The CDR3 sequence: CASRTAFLDTQYF. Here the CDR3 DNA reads TGTGCCAGCCGGACAGCCTTTTTGGATACGCAGTATTTT.

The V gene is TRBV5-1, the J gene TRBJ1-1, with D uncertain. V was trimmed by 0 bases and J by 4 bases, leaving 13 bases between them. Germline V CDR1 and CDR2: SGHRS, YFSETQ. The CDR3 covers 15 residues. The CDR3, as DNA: TGCGCCAGCAGCTTGGCCGCGGGTGTCGGCACTGAAGCTTTCTTT. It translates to CASSLAAGVGTEAFF.

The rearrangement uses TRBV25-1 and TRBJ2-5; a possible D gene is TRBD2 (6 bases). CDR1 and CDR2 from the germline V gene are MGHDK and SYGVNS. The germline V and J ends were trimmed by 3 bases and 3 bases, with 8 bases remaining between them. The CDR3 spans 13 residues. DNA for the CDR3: TGTGCCAGCAGTGATGGCGGGAAAGAGACCCAGTACTTC. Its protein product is CASSDGGKETQYF.

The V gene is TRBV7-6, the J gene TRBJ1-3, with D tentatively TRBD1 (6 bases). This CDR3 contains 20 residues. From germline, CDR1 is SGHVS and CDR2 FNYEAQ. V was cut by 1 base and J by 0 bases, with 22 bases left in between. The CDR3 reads CASSLEGRGRLPLSGNTIYF. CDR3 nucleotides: TGTGCCAGCAGCTTAGAAGGCAGGGGCCGCTTACCTCTCTCTGGAAACACCATATATTTT.

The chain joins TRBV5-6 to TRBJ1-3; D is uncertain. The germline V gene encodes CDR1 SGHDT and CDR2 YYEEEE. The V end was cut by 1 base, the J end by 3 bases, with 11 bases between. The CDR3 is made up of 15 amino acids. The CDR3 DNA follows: TGTGCCAGCAGCTTGAACGGGGTCGGTGGAAACACCATATATTTT. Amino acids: CASSLNGVGGNTIYF.

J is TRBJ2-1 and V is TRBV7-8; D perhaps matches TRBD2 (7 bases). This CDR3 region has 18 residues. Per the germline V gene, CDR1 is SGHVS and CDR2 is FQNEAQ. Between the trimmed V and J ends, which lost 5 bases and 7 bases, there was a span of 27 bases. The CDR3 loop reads CASSLGALRRGALNEQFF. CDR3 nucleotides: TGTGCCAGCAGCCTGGGAGCCCTACGACGGGGGGCTCTGAATGAGCAGTTCTTC.

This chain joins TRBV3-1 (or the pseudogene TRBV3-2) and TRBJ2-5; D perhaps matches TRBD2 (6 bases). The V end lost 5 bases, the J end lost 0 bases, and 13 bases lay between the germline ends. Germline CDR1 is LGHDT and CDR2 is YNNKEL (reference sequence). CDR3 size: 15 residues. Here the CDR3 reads CASSRFRGYQETQYF. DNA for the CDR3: TGTGCCAGCAGCAGATTCCGGGGGTACCAAGAGACCCAGTACTTC.

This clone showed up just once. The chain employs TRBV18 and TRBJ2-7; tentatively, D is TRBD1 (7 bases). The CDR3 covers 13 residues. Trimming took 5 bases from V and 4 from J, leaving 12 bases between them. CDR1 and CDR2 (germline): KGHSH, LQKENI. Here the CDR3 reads CASSKGAGYEQYF. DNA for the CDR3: TGTGCCAGCTCAAAGGGGGCGGGGTACGAGCAGTACTTC. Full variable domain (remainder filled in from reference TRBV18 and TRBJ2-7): NAGVMQNPRHLVRRRGQEARLRCSPMKGHSHVYWYRQLPEEGLKFMVYLQKENIIDESGMPKERFSAEFPKEGPSILRIQQVVRGDSAAYFCASSKGAGYEQYFGPGTRLTVT.

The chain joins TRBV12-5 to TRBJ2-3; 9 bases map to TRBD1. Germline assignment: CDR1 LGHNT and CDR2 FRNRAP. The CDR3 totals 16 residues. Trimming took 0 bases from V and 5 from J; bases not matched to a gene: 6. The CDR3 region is CASGLVHRGQKDTQYF. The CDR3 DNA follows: TGTGCTAGTGGTTTGGTACACAGGGGGCAGAAAGATACGCAGTATTTT. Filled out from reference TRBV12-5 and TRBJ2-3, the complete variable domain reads DARVTQTPRHKVTEMGQEVTMRCQPILGHNTVFWYRQTMMQGLELLAYFRNRAPLDDSGMPKDRFSAEMPDATLATLKIQPSEPRDSAVYFCASGLVHRGQKDTQYFGPGTRLTVL.

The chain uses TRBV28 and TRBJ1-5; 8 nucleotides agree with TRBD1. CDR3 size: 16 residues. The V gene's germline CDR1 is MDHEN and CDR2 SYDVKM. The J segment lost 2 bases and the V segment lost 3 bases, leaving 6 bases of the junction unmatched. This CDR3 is CASSLRQGFGNQPQHF. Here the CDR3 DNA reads TGTGCCAGCAGTTTGCGACAGGGGTTTGGCAATCAGCCCCAGCATTTT.

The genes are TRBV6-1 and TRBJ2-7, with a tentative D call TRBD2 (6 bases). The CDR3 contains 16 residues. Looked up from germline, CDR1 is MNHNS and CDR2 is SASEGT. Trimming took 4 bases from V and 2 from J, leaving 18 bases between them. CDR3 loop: CASSVLLAITAYEQYF. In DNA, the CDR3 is TGTGCCAGCAGTGTCTTACTAGCTATCACAGCCTACGAGCAGTACTTC.

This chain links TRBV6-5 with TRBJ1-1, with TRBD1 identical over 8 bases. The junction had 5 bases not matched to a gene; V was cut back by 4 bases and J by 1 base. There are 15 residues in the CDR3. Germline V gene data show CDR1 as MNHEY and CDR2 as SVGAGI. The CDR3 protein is CASSSRDRKNTEAFF. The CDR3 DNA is TGTGCCAGCAGTTCCAGGGACAGGAAGAACACTGAAGCTTTCTTT.

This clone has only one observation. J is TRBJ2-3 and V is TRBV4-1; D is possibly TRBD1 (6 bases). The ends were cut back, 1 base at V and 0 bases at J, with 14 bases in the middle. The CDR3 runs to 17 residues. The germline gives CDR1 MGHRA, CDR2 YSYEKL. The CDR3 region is CASSQGGGFFSTDTQYF. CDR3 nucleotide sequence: TGCGCCAGCAGCCAAGGAGGGGGTTTTTTCAGCACAGATACGCAGTATTTT.